This T cell receptor (beta chain) stems from a study of cytomegalovirus exposure and HLA in healthy donors. Study-wide background: The Caucasian-associated ancestry cluster contained more than 75% of the approximately 430 genotyped donors. Study-level results: TCR beta V segments were, for the most part, productive about 87% or about 30% of the time in an earlier analysis. TCR beta chains numbering some 150 were designated cytomegalovirus-associated.

PCR used 60 Vbeta primers and 13 Jbeta primers. Libraries were prepared by immunoSEQ multiplex PCR; TCRdb keeps only in-frame clonotypes and omits some of them. The sample includes about 170,000 clones, 71% of them seen just once. The CDR3 extends over 18 amino acids. Germline CDR1 and CDR2: SEHNR and FQNEAQ (reference sequence). The V gene lost 5 bases and the J gene lost 4 bases, with 26 bases spanning the gap. Concerning this clone: Its target is not known.

The rearrangement joins TRBV7-9 to TRBJ1-1; D may be TRBD1 (5 bases). What was sequenced was PBMCs. This sequence was found in a girl aged 10 to 17 in good health and CMV-seronegative. The CDR3 DNA sequence: TGTGCCAGCAGCCAACTGGGGGGGGTCACCAGCCAAATCACTGAAGCTTTCTTT. Residues: CASSQLGGVTSQITEAFF. Together with reference TRBV7-9 and TRBJ1-1, the CDR3 gives the full variable domain: DTGVSQNPRHKITKRGQNVTFRCDPISEHNRLYWYRQTLGQGPEFLTYFQNEAQLEKSRLLSDRFSAERPKGSFSTLEIQRTEQGDSAMYLCASSQLGGVTSQITEAFFGQGTRLTVV.